What follows are 29 T cell receptor beta chains derived from one specimen sequenced in a study of blood T cell repertoires in COVID-19. Assay: immunoSEQ multiplex PCR; the TCRdb copy retains only in-frame clones and omits some. Of about 490,000 clones in the sample, approximately 85% were seen once. Sequencing was performed on peripheral blood. The receptor set was obtained from a human donor in a cohort sampled during active COVID-19.

CDR3 nucleotide sequence: TGTGCCACCAGCAGAGGTTCCCCTGCGACAGGGTCCGGGGAGCTGTTTTTT. It encodes CATSRGSPATGSGELFF. This chain links TRBV15 with TRBJ2-2, with 7 nucleotides matching TRBD1. The J segment lost 6 bases and the V segment lost 1 base, leaving 11 bases of the junction unmatched. This CDR3 has 17 amino acids. Germline values: CDR1 LNHNV, CDR2 YYDKDF (reference sequence).

The chain combines TRBV5-6 with TRBJ1-1; D is unclear. Germline V CDR1 and CDR2: SGHDT, YYEEEE. The CDR3 spans 12 residues. V was clipped by 4 bases and J by 1 base, with 5 bases between them. CDR3 region: CASSLSNTEAFF. Written as DNA, the CDR3 is TGTGCCAGCAGCCTTTCGAACACTGAAGCTTTCTTT.

This clone appeared a few times. The V and J genes are TRBV5-4 and TRBJ2-7, with 10 positions matching TRBD2. Trimming took 4 bases from V and 2 from J; bases not matched to a gene: 9. The CDR3 sequence is 16 residues long. CDR1 and CDR2 from the germline V gene are SGHNT and YYREEE (reference sequence). The CDR3 nucleotides read TGTGCCAGCAGCCCGGGTGGGCTAGCGGGAGCCTACGAGCAGTACTTC. This sequence encodes CASSPGGLAGAYEQYF. The full variable domain, in which reference TRBV5-4 and TRBJ2-7 provide the parts outside the CDR3, is ETGVTQSPTHLIKTRGQQVTLRCSSQSGHNTVSWYQQALGQGPQFIFQYYREEENGRGNFPPRFSGLQFPNYSSELNVNALELDDSALYLCASSPGGLAGAYEQYFGPGTRLTVT.

The genes are TRBV3-1 (or the pseudogene TRBV3-2) and TRBJ2-5; 8 nucleotides line up with TRBD2. The CDR3 has 14 residues. Germline V gene data show CDR1 as LGHDT and CDR2 as YNNKEL (reference sequence). Trimming at V came to 1 base and at J to 4 bases, leaving 2 bases not matched to a gene. The DNA for the CDR3 is TGTGCCAGCAGCCAAGGGACTAGCCGAGAGACCCAGTACTTC. Translated, it gives CASSQGTSRETQYF.

The gene calls are TRBV19 and TRBJ1-1; 8 bases fit TRBD1. CDR3 length equals 14 residues. The trim removed 5 bases at V and 3 bases at J, leaving 5 bases unmatched. CDR1 and CDR2 (germline): LNHDA, SQIVND (reference sequence). The CDR3 DNA reads TGTGCCAGTAGTGGACAGGGCGGAGACACTGAAGCTTTCTTT. Translating gives CASSGQGGDTEAFF.

The rearrangement joins TRBV2 to TRBJ2-3, with D maybe TRBD2 (5 bases). The germline V gene encodes CDR1 SNHLY and CDR2 FYNNEI. The CDR3 totals 15 residues. V lost 2 bases to trimming and J lost 2 bases, with 11 bases between them. The CDR3 is CASSETAESTDTQYF. CDR3 in DNA: TGTGCCAGCAGTGAAACAGCGGAGTCCACAGATACGCAGTATTTT.

The genes are TRBV7-6 and TRBJ1-1; D remains ambiguous. The V end lost 0 bases, the J end lost 10 bases, and 15 bases lay between the germline ends. The CDR3 covers 14 residues. In germline, CDR1 is SGHVS, CDR2 FNYEAQ. The CDR3 region has the DNA TGTGCCAGCAGCTTAGCGGGAGAGAGGGCCCGAGCTTTCTTT. It specifies CASSLAGERARAFF.

This chain connects TRBV5-1 to TRBJ2-2; tentatively, D is TRBD1 (5 bases). The V gene's germline CDR1 is SGHRS and CDR2 YFSETQ. Deletions cut 4 bases from V and 1 base from J, with 11 bases between. This CDR3 has 15 amino acids. CDR3 coding DNA: TGCGCCAGCAGCCCGTATACAGGGAACACCGGGGAGCTGTTTTTT. As protein: CASSPYTGNTGELFF.

The chain joins TRBV19 to TRBJ2-3; possibly TRBD1 for D (7 bases). Trimming cost V 10 bases and J 3 bases, with 26 bases left between them. The CDR3 consists of 17 residues. Germline CDR1 reads LNHDA; CDR2 reads SQIVND (reference sequence). For the CDR3, the DNA is TGTGCCACCCTTAAGGGCCCAGGGGGGTTAGGAACAGATACGCAGTATTTT. It is translated as CATLKGPGGLGTDTQYF.

This chain uses TRBV11-2 with TRBJ1-1; D gene ambiguous. There are 12 residues in the CDR3. CDR1 and CDR2 (germline): SGHAT, FQNNGV. V shed 3 bases and J shed 10 bases, with 12 bases lying between them. The CDR3 DNA reads TGTGCCAGCAGCTTCTCGGGATCAGGAGCTTTCTTT. Its protein product is CASSFSGSGAFF.

CDR3 residues: CASSQDRDTGGKADTQYF. In DNA, the CDR3 is TGCGCCAGCAGCCAAGATCGTGACACAGGGGGAAAAGCAGATACGCAGTATTTT. The rearrangement uses TRBV4-1 and TRBJ2-3; 8 bases map to TRBD1. The trim removed 0 bases at V and 4 bases at J, leaving 12 bases unmatched. CDR1 MGHRA and CDR2 YSYEKL come from the germline V gene. The CDR3 length is 18 residues.

This rearrangement joins TRBV28 to TRBJ2-3, with TRBD2 as a possible D gene (6 bases). This CDR3 spans 14 amino acids. The germline CDR1 and CDR2 sequences are MDHEN and SYDVKM. V gave up 3 bases and J gave up 7 bases, with 14 bases separating them. CDR3 amino acids: CASSFGGIANTQYF. CDR3 sequence (DNA): TGTGCCAGCAGTTTCGGGGGTATAGCAAATACGCAGTATTTT.

The genes are TRBV5-4 and TRBJ2-2, with 8 bases matching TRBD1. This CDR3 has 16 amino acids. Germline trimming cut 4 bases from V and 4 bases from J; bases unmatched to any gene: 9. Per the germline V gene, CDR1 is SGHNT and CDR2 is YYREEE (reference sequence). CDR3 region: CASSSQGAQITGELFF. CDR3 nucleotides: TGTGCCAGCAGCAGCCAGGGGGCGCAGATCACCGGGGAGCTGTTTTTT.

The V call is TRBV11-2, the J call TRBJ1-3; D is unclear. Looked up from germline, CDR1 is SGHAT and CDR2 is FQNNGV. The ends were cut back, 3 bases at V and 0 bases at J, with 9 bases in the middle. The CDR3 sequence is 15 residues long. The CDR3: CASSLDGDSGNTIYF. CDR3 bases: TGTGCCAGCAGCTTGGACGGGGACTCTGGAAACACCATATATTTT. Full variable domain (missing parts from reference TRBV11-2 and TRBJ1-3): EAGVAQSPRYKIIEKRQSVAFWCNPISGHATLYWYQQILGQGPKLLIQFQNNGVVDDSQLPKDRFSAERLKGVDSTLKIQPAKLEDSAVYLCASSLDGDSGNTIYFGEGSWLTVV.

The V call is TRBV21-1, the J call TRBJ2-7; TRBD2, the table's D call, was not compared with the DNA. TRBV21-1 is flagged as a pseudogene. The CDR3 spans 16 residues. The CDR3 nucleotides are TGTGCCAGAGGACTAGCGGGGAAGCCAACCAACTACGAGCAGTACTTC. This encodes CARGLAGKPTNYEQYF.

This chain links TRBV9 with TRBJ1-6; a possible D gene is TRBD1 (5 bases). The V gene lost 5 bases and the J gene lost 11 bases, with 17 bases spanning the gap. CDR1 is SGDLS, CDR2 YYNGEE, per germline. This CDR3 has 14 amino acids. CDR3 in DNA: TGTGCCAGCAGTGAGGGAGGGGAAGGGACACCCCTCCACTTT. It specifies CASSEGGEGTPLHF.

The chain joins TRBV18 to TRBJ2-5; D is undetermined. The CDR3 covers 13 residues. The germline V and J ends were trimmed by 3 bases and 2 bases, with 7 bases remaining between them. Germline CDR1 and CDR2: KGHSH and LQKENI. In nucleotides, the CDR3 is TGTGCCAGCTCACCGGCATCGCAAGAGACCCAGTACTTC. This encodes CASSPASQETQYF.

This clone was seen a few times. The CDR3 region is CASSFRQRMNTEAFF. In nucleotides, the CDR3 is TGTGCCAGCAGCTTCCGACAGCGCATGAACACTGAAGCTTTCTTT. This chain joins TRBV11-1 and TRBJ1-1; D is possibly TRBD1 (5 bases). V dropped 3 bases and J dropped 0 bases, with 11 bases sitting between them. The CDR3 is 15 amino acids. CDR1 and CDR2 (germline): SGHAT, FQDESV (reference sequence).

CDR3 loop: CASSPSGFLAGSTDTQYF. CDR3 in DNA: TGTGCCAGCAGCCCATCCGGGTTCCTAGCGGGGAGCACAGATACGCAGTATTTT. This chain uses TRBV4-2 with TRBJ2-3, with TRBD2 identical over 9 bases. With V trimmed by 4 bases and J by 0 bases, 11 bases remained unmatched. Germline V gene lookup returns CDR1 LGHNA and CDR2 YNFKEQ. The CDR3 spans 18 residues.

The chain employs TRBV7-3 and TRBJ2-7; TRBD1 matches at 9 bases. The CDR3 spans 15 residues. The germline V gene encodes CDR1 SGHTA and CDR2 FQGTGA. The J segment lost 4 bases and the V segment lost 1 base, leaving 5 bases of the junction unmatched. The CDR3 here is CASSLSGTGLYEQYF. The DNA of the CDR3 is TGTGCCAGCAGCTTAAGTGGGACAGGGTTGTACGAGCAGTACTTC.

This clone was found once. V gene TRBV19 combines with J gene TRBJ1-2; 8 positions agree with TRBD1. The germline V gene has CDR1 LNHDA and CDR2 SQIVND (reference sequence). V lost 5 bases, J lost 4 bases, and 18 bases stayed unmatched. The CDR3 is 18 residues long. The DNA for the CDR3 is TGTGCCAGTAGTCCGAAGACAGGGGACCCTACGAGATTCTATGGCTACACCTTC. The encoded protein is CASSPKTGDPTRFYGYTF.

The chain combines TRBV9 with TRBJ1-1; 9 bases agree with TRBD1. There are 14 residues in the CDR3. Trimming took 4 bases from V and 2 from J; bases not matched to a gene: 3. CDR1 is SGDLS, CDR2 YYNGEE, per germline. CDR3 DNA sequence: TGTGCCAGCAGCCCGGGACAGGGTAACACTGAAGCTTTCTTT. It codes for CASSPGQGNTEAFF.

V and J are TRBV30 and TRBJ1-2; D not resolved. The CDR3 is 14 amino acids. Germline-derived CDR1 and CDR2 are GTSNPN and SVGIG (reference sequence). V gave up 0 bases and J gave up 4 bases, with 12 bases separating them. The CDR3 spells CAWSVGGVVYGYTF. DNA for the CDR3: TGTGCCTGGAGTGTAGGCGGGGTGGTCTATGGCTACACCTTC.

A few counts support this clone. V usage is TRBV6-4 and J usage is TRBJ2-3, with 7 bases aligning to TRBD2. J gave up 4 bases and V 3 bases, and 7 bases lay outside the gene matches. The CDR3 is 15 amino acids. Germline V CDR1 and CDR2: MRHNA, SNTAGT. The DNA of the CDR3 is TGTGCCAGCAGTGAGTTCGGACTAGATTCAGATACGCAGTATTTT. Protein product: CASSEFGLDSDTQYF.

This chain connects TRBV5-5 to TRBJ2-7, with a tentative D call TRBD1 (5 bases). V lost 3 bases and J 7 bases, leaving 23 bases between the germline ends. CDR3 size: 16 residues. CDR1 is SGHKS, CDR2 YYEKEE, per germline (reference sequence). In DNA form, the CDR3 reads TGTGCCAGCAGCTATAATCAGGGCTGGCGGTTGGAAGAGCAGTACTTC. Translated, it gives CASSYNQGWRLEEQYF.

The V call is TRBV2, the J call TRBJ1-5; 7 nucleotides match TRBD1. The CDR3 spans 14 residues. The V gene's germline CDR1 is SNHLY and CDR2 FYNNEI. The V gene end was trimmed by 7 bases and the J gene end by 8 bases; junction bases not matched to a gene: 11. The CDR3 nucleotides read TGTGCCAGCACAAAGGGGGCAATGGGAGAGCCCCAGCATTTT. This encodes CASTKGAMGEPQHF.

The gene calls are TRBV27 and TRBJ1-4, with 7 bases that match TRBD1. The germline CDR1 and CDR2 sequences are MNHEY and SMNVEV (reference sequence). The CDR3 extends over 14 amino acids. Germline trimming cut 6 bases from V and 10 bases from J; bases unmatched to any gene: 11. The CDR3 region is CASRGTVGMRKLFF. The CDR3 DNA reads TGTGCCAGCAGGGGGACAGTTGGGATGAGAAAACTGTTTTTT.

The sample holds one count of this clone. The chain combines TRBV30 with TRBJ2-2; 14 bases fit TRBD2. Germline V gene data show CDR1 as GTSNPN and CDR2 as SVGIG (reference sequence). The V segment lost 3 bases and the J segment 6 bases; nucleotides outside the gene matches: 3. The CDR3 totals 15 residues. DNA for the CDR3: TGTGCCTGGAGGGGACTAGCGGGAGCCCCCGGGGAGCTGTTTTTT. Translation: CAWRGLAGAPGELFF.

V usage is TRBV18 and J usage is TRBJ2-7; the match to TRBD1 covers 8 bases. CDR3 length: 12 residues. V lost 5 bases and J lost 3; bases outside the gene matches: 0. Germline V gene sequence: CDR1 KGHSH, CDR2 LQKENI. CDR3 sequence reads: CASSGTGYEQYF. The CDR3, as DNA: TGTGCCAGCTCAGGGACAGGCTACGAGCAGTACTTC.